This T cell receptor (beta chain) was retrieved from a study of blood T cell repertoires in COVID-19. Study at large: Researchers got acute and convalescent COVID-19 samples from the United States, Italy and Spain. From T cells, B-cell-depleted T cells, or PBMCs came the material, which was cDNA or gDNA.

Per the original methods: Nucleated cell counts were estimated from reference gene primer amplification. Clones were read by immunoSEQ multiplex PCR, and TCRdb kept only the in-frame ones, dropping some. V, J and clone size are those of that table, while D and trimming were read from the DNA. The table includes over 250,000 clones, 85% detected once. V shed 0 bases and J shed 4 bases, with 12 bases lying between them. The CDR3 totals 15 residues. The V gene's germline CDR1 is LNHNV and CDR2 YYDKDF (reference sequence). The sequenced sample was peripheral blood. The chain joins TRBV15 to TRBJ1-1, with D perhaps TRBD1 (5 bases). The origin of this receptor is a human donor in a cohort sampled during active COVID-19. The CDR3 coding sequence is TGTGCCACCAGCAGAGATAGGGGCAGGGTCACTGAAGCTTTCTTT. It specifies CATSRDRGRVTEAFF.